Reported below is one TCR beta chain. Its specificity is unknown. This record belongs to a study of CD4 T cells in relation to SARS-CoV-2 and coronaviruses. Study in general: Negative control cultures got HIV-1 Nef peptides or no peptide. The restricting HLA molecule for shared crossreactive spike epitopes was mapped. Study observations and caveats: Crossreactivity was assessed only for spike protein, not other viral proteins. Crossreactive clones expanded significantly less to SARS-CoV-2 than monoreactive clones.

Repertoires were generated with immunoSEQ multiplex PCR, while TCRdb's copy carries only in-frame clones and drops some. The data hold about 30,000 clones, with less than 85% observed a single time. Before the COVID-19 pandemic, during about 2010-2018, CD4+ T cells were taken from unexposed donors. After around nine days of culture, CD4+ T cells were isolated. The CDR3 contains 13 residues. V was pared by 7 bases and J by 1 base, with 10 bases between. In germline, CDR1 is SGHNT, CDR2 YENEEA. The chain combines TRBV11-3 with TRBJ1-1; D is perhaps TRBD1 (5 bases). The origin of this receptor is a human donor in good health. Sequencing was carried out using CD4+ T cells from PBMCs, cultured in vitro. Written as DNA, the CDR3 is TGTGCCAGCAAGGGACGGCAGAACACTGAAGCTTTCTTT. Protein sequence: CASKGRQNTEAFF.